This TCR beta chain was sequenced for a study of cytomegalovirus exposure and HLA in healthy donors. Study-wide results and limits: Cytomegalovirus association was assigned to around 150 TCR beta chains. A later analysis reported that several of the most significant clusters appeared to be linked to common viral pathogens, among them Epstein-Barr virus. A later analysis associated 15,000 to 20,000 TCR beta sequences with HLA alleles at a 0.05 false discovery rate.

This clone was detected only a few times. Its antigen remains unknown. It was with 60 Vbeta and 13 Jbeta primers that the PCR ran. TCRdb's table, derived via immunoSEQ multiplex PCR, lists solely in-frame clones and lacks some. The data show 100,000 to 150,000 clones, 8.5% to 10% seen once. Per germline, CDR1 SGHRS and CDR2 YFSETQ. V lost 1 base to trimming and J lost 0 bases, with 7 bases between them. CDR3 length: 14 amino acids. Material: PBMCs. The V and J genes are TRBV5-1 and TRBJ1-1, with no clear D. This receptor was obtained from a man aged 35-49 years in good health and CMV-seronegative. This chain's CDR3 is CASSLTAMNTEAFF. The DNA of the CDR3 is TGCGCCAGCAGCTTGACTGCTATGAACACTGAAGCTTTCTTT.